Below, one TCR beta chain is given with its context. Its antigen remains unidentified. This entry comes from a study of T cell responses to AZD1222 COVID-19 vaccine. Study-level points and caveats: Spike-spanning, vaccine-associated CD4 TCRs were dominant at 160-218 and 743-854.

The data were produced by immunoSEQ multiplex PCR, yet TCRdb's version contains in-frame clones alone and is incomplete. The table has 95,000 to 150,000 clones, roughly 84% seen once; the top ten hold roughly a tenth. Sample: peripheral blood, taken on day 0 of AZD1222 vaccination. The source of this sequence is an adult in good health.

This CDR3 is CASSQDSTGASNTGELFF. The CDR3 region has the DNA TGCGCCAGCAGCCAAGATTCGACAGGGGCCTCTAACACCGGGGAGCTGTTTTTT. The chain has TRBV4-3 and TRBJ2-2; 8 bases align to TRBD1. The CDR3 has 18 amino acids. Looked up from germline, CDR1 is LGHNA and CDR2 is YSLEER. J was trimmed by 2 bases and V by 0 bases; bases with no gene match: 8.